The source of this T cell receptor beta chain is a study of blood T cells in healthy people across ages. Broader study findings: Naive T cell percentage showed a strong correlation with the diversity of TCR beta. CMV infection status of these donors was not known.

As for this clonotype: Its antigen remains unidentified. The junction and the germline gene differ at one end; a read error may be behind it.

Alongside a J-beta primer mix, a sample-barcoded 5' primer served in a second PCR lasting roughly 7 to 11 cycles. Each sample yielded at least 2.5 million CDR3-containing paired-end reads. TCRdb re-called the 5' RACE reads with MiXCR, one entry per CDR3 protein. The sample contains more than 800,000 distinct CDR3 sequences, roughly 26% of which appear only once. Germline V lookup: CDR1 SEHNR, CDR2 FQNEAQ (reference sequence). This CDR3 has 14 residues. This receptor was identified in a woman older than 75 in good health. Sequenced material: blood. The chain joins TRBV7-9 to TRBJ2-7; D not resolved. DNA for the CDR3: TGTGCCAGCGGCTTAGACGTGACCGCACACGAGCAGTACTTC. The encoded protein is CASGLDVTAHEQYF.